This TCR beta chain was identified during a study of T-cell memory formation after mild COVID-19. Whole-study findings and limits: Mainly in CM and EM were contracting CD4+ clones; CD8+ were in EMRA. Researchers found some responding clones in pre-infection memory, a sign that cross-reactive memory joined. The study found balanced CD4/CD8 in clones contracting day 15 to 85 and a CD4+ lean in later expanders.

V shed 0 bases and J shed 4 bases, with 12 bases lying between them. The CDR3 extends over 15 amino acids. Germline-derived CDR1 and CDR2 are LNHDA and SQIVND (reference sequence). The TCR alpha and TCR beta cDNA libraries, bearing sample barcodes and UMIs, were generated by 5'RACE using constant-segment primers. TCRdb called the 5' RACE reads again in MiXCR, with one record for every CDR3 protein. The table has approximately 12,000 distinct CDR3 sequences, more than 12% seen once; the top ten hold around three fifths. This clonotype was seen more than once but under ten times. As yet, its antigen is unknown.

The V gene is TRBV19, the J gene TRBJ1-1; possible D gene TRBD1, 5 bases. Input material: PBMCs or a T cell subset sorted from them (not recorded which). This clonotype was sampled from a young man who had mild COVID-19 (a few samples of this study predate the infection). Cell type and time point are not known. The CDR3 DNA follows: TGTGCCAGTAGTATAGATACAGGAGGCCCCACTGAAGCTTTCTTT. Protein product: CASSIDTGGPTEAFF.